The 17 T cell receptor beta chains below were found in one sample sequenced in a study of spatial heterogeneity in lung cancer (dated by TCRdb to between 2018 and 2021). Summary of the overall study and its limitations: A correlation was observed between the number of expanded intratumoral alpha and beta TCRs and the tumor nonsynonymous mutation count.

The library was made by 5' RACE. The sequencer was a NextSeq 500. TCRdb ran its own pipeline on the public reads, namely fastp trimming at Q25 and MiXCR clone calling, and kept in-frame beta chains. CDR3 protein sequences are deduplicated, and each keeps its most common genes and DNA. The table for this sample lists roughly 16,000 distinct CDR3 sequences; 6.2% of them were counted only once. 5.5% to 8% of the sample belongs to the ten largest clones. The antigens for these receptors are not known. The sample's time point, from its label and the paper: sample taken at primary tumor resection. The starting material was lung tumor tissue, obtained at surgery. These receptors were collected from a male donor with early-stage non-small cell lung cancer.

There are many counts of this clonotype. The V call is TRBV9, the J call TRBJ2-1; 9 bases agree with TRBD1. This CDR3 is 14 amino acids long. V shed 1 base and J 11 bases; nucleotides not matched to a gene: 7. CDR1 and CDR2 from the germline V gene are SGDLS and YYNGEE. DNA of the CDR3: TGTGCCAGCAGCGTACAGGGACAGGGACCGCAGCAGTTCTTC. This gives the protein CASSVQGQGPQQFF. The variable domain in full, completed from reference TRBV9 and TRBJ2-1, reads DSGVTQTPKHLITATGQRVTLRCSPRSGDLSVYWYQQSLDQGLQFLIQYYNGEERAKGNILERFSAQQFPDLHSELNLSSLELGDSALYFCASSVQGQGPQQFFGPGTRLTVL.

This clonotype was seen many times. CDR3 residues: CASSLQAGSSGANVLTF. The DNA of the CDR3 is TGTGCCAGCAGCTTGCAGGCAGGGAGCTCTGGGGCCAACGTCCTGACTTTC. The chain carries TRBV5-5 and TRBJ2-6; D may be TRBD1 or TRBD2 (5 bases each). The ends were cut back, 1 base at V and 0 bases at J, with 11 bases in the middle. The germline CDR1 and CDR2 sequences are SGHKS and YYEKEE (reference sequence). This CDR3 is 17 amino acids long. The full variable domain, in which reference TRBV5-5 and TRBJ2-6 provide the parts outside the CDR3, is DAGVTQSPTHLIKTRGQQVTLRCSPISGHKSVSWYQQVLGQGPQFIFQYYEKEERGRGNFPDRFSARQFPNYSSELNVNALLLGDSALYLCASSLQAGSSGANVLTFGAGSRLTVL.

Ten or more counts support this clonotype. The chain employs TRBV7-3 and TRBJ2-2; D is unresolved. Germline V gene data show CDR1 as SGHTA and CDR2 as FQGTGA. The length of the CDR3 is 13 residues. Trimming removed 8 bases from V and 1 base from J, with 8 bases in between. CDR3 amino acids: CASANRNTGELFF. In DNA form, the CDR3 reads TGTGCCAGCGCAAACAGGAACACCGGGGAGCTGTTTTTT.

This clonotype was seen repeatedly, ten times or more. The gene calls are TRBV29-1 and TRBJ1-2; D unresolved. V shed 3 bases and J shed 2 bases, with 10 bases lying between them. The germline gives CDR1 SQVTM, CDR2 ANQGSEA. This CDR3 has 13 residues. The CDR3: CSVDRPNNYGYTF. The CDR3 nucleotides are TGCAGCGTTGACCGTCCGAACAACTATGGCTACACCTTC.

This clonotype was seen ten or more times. The CDR3 here is CASSESRGLTGELFF. The DNA for the CDR3 is TGTGCCAGCAGCGAATCCAGGGGTCTCACCGGGGAGCTGTTTTTT. The chain uses TRBV13 and TRBJ2-2; D might be TRBD1 (6 bases). V was trimmed by 5 bases and J by 4 bases, leaving 14 bases between them. In germline, CDR1 is PRHDT, CDR2 FYEKMQ (reference sequence). The CDR3 covers 15 residues.

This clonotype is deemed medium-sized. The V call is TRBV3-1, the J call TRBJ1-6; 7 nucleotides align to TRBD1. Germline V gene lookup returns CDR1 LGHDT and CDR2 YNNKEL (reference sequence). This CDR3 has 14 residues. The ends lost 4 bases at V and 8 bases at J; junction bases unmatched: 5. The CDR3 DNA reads TGTGCCAGCAGCCTGACAGGGACGGATTCACCCCTCCACTTT. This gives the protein CASSLTGTDSPLHF. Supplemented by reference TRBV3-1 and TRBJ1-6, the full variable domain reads DTAVSQTPKYLVTQMGNDKSIKCEQNLGHDTMYWYKQDSKKFLKIMFSYNNKELIINETVPNRFSPKSPDKAHLNLHINSLELGDSAVYFCASSLTGTDSPLHFGNGTRLTVT.

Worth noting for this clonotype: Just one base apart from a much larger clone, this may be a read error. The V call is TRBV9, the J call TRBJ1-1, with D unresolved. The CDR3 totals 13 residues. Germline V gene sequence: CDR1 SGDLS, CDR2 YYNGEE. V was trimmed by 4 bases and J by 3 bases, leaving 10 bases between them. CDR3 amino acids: CASSTNTHTEAFF. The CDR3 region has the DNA TGTGCCAGCAGCACCAACACGCACACTGAAGCTTTCTTT.

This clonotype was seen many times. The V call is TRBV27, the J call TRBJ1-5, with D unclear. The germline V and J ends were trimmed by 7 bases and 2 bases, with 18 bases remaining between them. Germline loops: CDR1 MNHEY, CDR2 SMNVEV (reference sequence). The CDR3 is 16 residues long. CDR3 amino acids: CASTTLRDLGNQPQHF. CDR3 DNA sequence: TGTGCCAGCACCACCTTGAGGGATTTGGGCAATCAGCCCCAGCATTTT.

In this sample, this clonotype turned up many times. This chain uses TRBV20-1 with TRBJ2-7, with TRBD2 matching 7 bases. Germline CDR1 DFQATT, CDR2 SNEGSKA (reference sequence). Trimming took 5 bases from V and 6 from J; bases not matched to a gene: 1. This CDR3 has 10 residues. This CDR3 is CSAGRGEQYF. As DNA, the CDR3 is TGCAGTGCTGGGAGGGGCGAGCAGTACTTC.

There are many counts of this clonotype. For the CDR3, the DNA is TGTGCCTGGAGAGGACAGTATGAGCAGTACTTC. It encodes CAWRGQYEQYF. J is TRBJ2-7 and V is TRBV30; possibly TRBD1 for D (6 bases). The V end lost 3 bases, the J end lost 7 bases, and 10 bases lay between the germline ends. Germline V gives CDR1 GTSNPN, CDR2 SVGIG (reference sequence). The CDR3 runs 11 residues.

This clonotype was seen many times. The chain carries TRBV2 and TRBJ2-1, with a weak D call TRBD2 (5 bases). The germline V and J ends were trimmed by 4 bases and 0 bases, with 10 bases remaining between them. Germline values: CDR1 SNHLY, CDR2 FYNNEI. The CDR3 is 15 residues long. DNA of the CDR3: TGTGCCAGCAGTGCTCGAGGGAGCTCCTACAATGAGCAGTTCTTC. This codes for CASSARGSSYNEQFF.

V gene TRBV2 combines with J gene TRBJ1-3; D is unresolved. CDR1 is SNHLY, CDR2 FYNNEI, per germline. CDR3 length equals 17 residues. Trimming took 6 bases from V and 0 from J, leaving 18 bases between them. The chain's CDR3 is CASSGILGIPSGNTIYF. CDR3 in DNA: TGTGCCAGCAGCGGTATCCTGGGGATTCCCTCTGGAAACACCATATATTTT. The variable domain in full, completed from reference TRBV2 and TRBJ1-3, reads EPEVTQTPSHQVTQMGQEVILRCVPISNHLYFYWYRQILGQKVEFLVSFYNNEISEKSEIFDDQFSVERPDGSNFTLKIRSTKLEDSAMYFCASSGILGIPSGNTIYFGEGSWLTVV.

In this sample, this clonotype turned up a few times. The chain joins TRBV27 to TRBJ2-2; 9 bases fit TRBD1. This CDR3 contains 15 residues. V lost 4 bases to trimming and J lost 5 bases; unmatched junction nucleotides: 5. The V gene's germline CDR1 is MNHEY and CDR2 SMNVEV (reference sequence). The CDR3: CASSSRDRATGELFF. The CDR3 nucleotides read TGTGCCAGCAGTTCCCGGGACAGGGCTACCGGGGAGCTGTTTTTT.

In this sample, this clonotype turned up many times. For the CDR3, the DNA is TGTGCCAGCAGCCCTAGCGGGAGCTCCTACGAGCAGTACTTC. This encodes CASSPSGSSYEQYF. This chain links TRBV7-8 with TRBJ2-7; TRBD2 matches at 10 bases. Germline values: CDR1 SGHVS, CDR2 FQNEAQ. This CDR3 region has 14 residues. The trim removed 5 bases at V and 0 bases at J, leaving 1 base unmatched.

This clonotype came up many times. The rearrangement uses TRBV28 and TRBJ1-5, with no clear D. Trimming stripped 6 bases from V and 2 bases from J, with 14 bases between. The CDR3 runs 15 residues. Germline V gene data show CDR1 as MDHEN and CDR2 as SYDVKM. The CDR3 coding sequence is TGTGCCAGCAGATCGGACGTCGCGGGCAATCAGCCCCAGCATTTT. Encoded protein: CASRSDVAGNQPQHF. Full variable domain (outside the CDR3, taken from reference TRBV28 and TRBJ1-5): DVKVTQSSRYLVKRTGEKVFLECVQDMDHENMFWYRQDPGLGLRLIYFSYDVKMKEKGDIPEGYSVSREKKERFSLILESASTNQTSMYLCASRSDVAGNQPQHFGDGTRLSIL.

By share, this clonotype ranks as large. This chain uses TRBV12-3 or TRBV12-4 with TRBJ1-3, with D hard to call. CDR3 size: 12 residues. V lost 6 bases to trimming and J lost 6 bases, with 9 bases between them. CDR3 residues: CASSPGSNTIYF. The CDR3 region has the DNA TGTGCCAGCAGCCCTGGCTCAAACACCATATATTTT.

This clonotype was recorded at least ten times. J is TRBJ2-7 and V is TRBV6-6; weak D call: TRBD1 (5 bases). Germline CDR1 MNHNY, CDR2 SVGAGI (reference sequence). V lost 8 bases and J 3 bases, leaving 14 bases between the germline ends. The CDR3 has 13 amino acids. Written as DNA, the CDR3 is TGTGCCAGCCAGCCGGACACGATCTACGAGCAGTACTTC. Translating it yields CASQPDTIYEQYF.